Given below is one T cell receptor (beta chain) in context. In the study's own analysis: Amplification with reference gene primers provided the estimates of nucleated cell counts. Profiled with immunoSEQ multiplex PCR; TCRdb holds only in-frame clones, not every one. The D gene and trimming were derived from the DNA, and the V and J assignments and clone size from that table. The repertoire has 99,000 or so clones, 85% of them found once; the top ten carry roughly 4%. The sample is drawn from a study of blood T cell repertoires in COVID-19. On the study more broadly: COVID-19 samples collected from the United States, Italy and Spain covered acute and convalescent phases. From T cells, B-cell-depleted T cells, or PBMCs came the material, which was cDNA or gDNA.

CDR1 SGHNT and CDR2 YYREEE come from the germline V gene (reference sequence). This CDR3 contains 16 residues. The V segment lost 1 base and the J segment 6 bases; nucleotides outside the gene matches: 7. The TCR was taken from a man aged 50 to 60 with acute or convalescent COVID-19. The chain recombines TRBV5-4 with TRBJ2-3; 11 nucleotides align to TRBD2. Sequencing was done on a sample of peripheral blood. CDR3 sequence: CASSLLLAGVGDTQYF. In DNA, the CDR3 is TGTGCCAGCAGCTTGCTACTAGCGGGGGTGGGTGATACGCAGTATTTT.